A single sample gave rise to the 20 T cell receptor beta chains below, sequenced in a study of blood T cell repertoires in COVID-19. Clones were sequenced by immunoSEQ multiplex PCR, and TCRdb holds only the in-frame ones, with some missing. The sample holds about 100,000 clones, about 90% seen once. Sequencing was performed on peripheral blood. Receptor source: a human donor with active COVID-19. The donor label of this sample is uncertain.

The chain links TRBV9 to TRBJ2-3; 14 bases line up with TRBD2. The ends lost 4 bases at V and 0 bases at J; junction bases unmatched: 13. The CDR3 extends over 20 amino acids. Germline CDR1 is SGDLS and CDR2 is YYNGEE. CDR3: CASSNHDTGLAGVSTDTQYF. CDR3 coding DNA: TGTGCCAGCAGCAACCACGACACGGGACTAGCGGGGGTAAGCACAGATACGCAGTATTTT.

The chain couples TRBV6-4 to TRBJ2-7, with D unclear. Germline CDR1 is MRHNA and CDR2 is SNTAGT. This CDR3 has 14 residues. V gave up 3 bases and J gave up 2 bases, with 11 bases separating them. The DNA for the CDR3 is TGTGCCAGCAGTGATAAAAGCGTTACCTACGAGCAGTACTTC. Translation: CASSDKSVTYEQYF.

The CDR3 region is CASSLDRFSGKLFF. CDR3 DNA sequence: TGTGCCAGCAGTTTAGACAGGTTTTCGGGAAAACTGTTTTTT. The gene calls are TRBV6-5 and TRBJ1-4; TRBD1 is a possible D gene (6 bases). Looked up from germline, CDR1 is MNHEY and CDR2 is SVGAGI. CDR3 size: 14 residues. Trimming removed 4 bases at V and 10 bases at J, with 16 bases between.

This chain uses TRBV5-1 with TRBJ1-2; D is perhaps TRBD1 (5 bases). Trimming pared 4 bases from V and 2 bases from J, leaving 12 bases between. This CDR3 has 14 amino acids. Germline loops: CDR1 SGHRS, CDR2 YFSETQ. The CDR3, as DNA: TGCGCCAGCAGCCCCGGGACTCTAAACTATGGCTACACCTTC. It translates to CASSPGTLNYGYTF. Filled out from reference TRBV5-1 and TRBJ1-2, the complete variable domain reads KAGVTQTPRYLIKTRGQQVTLSCSPISGHRSVSWYQQTPGQGLQFLFEYFSETQRNKGNFPGRFSGRQFSNSRSEMNVSTLELGDSALYLCASSPGTLNYGYTFGSGTRLTVV.

The J gene is TRBJ1-5, the V gene TRBV24-1; TRBD1 agrees at 11 bases. The length of the CDR3 is 23 residues. V gave up 9 bases and J gave up 2 bases; unmatched junction bases: 29. The germline gives CDR1 KGHDR, CDR2 SFDVKD. This CDR3 is CATARPADSCGTGGVVGNQPQHF. The CDR3 DNA reads TGTGCCACCGCTCGCCCCGCAGACTCGTGCGGGACAGGGGGAGTAGTGGGCAATCAGCCCCAGCATTTT.

This chain uses TRBV3-1 (or the pseudogene TRBV3-2) with TRBJ2-5; 8 bases are shared with TRBD2. Germline V gives CDR1 LGHDT, CDR2 YNNKEL (reference sequence). This CDR3 comprises 15 residues. The V gene end was trimmed by 1 base and the J gene end by 4 bases; junction bases not matched to a gene: 5. CDR3 in DNA: TGTGCCAGCAGCCAAGTAGCCGGGGGGGCAGAGACCCAGTACTTC. This codes for CASSQVAGGAETQYF.

The V call is TRBV3-1 (or the pseudogene TRBV3-2), the J call TRBJ2-2, with D possibly matching TRBD1 (5 bases). CDR1 and CDR2 (germline): LGHDT, YNNKEL (reference sequence). This CDR3 spans 14 amino acids. The V gene lost 3 bases and the J gene lost 4 bases, with 9 bases spanning the gap. The DNA for the CDR3 is TGTGCCAGCAGCCACCAGGGTTCCACCGGGGAGCTGTTTTTT. As protein: CASSHQGSTGELFF.

The rearrangement joins TRBV6-5 to TRBJ2-1, with 7 nucleotides matching TRBD2. J lost 0 bases, V lost 6 bases, and 2 bases had no gene match. The length of the CDR3 is 14 residues. Germline CDR1 is MNHEY and CDR2 is SVGAGI. Written as DNA, the CDR3 is TGTGCCAGCAGATCGGGGGGCTCCTACAATGAGCAGTTCTTC. The encoded protein is CASRSGGSYNEQFF.

This chain uses TRBV4-3 with TRBJ2-5; 8 bases fit TRBD2. V dropped 4 bases and J dropped 4; count of bases not matched to a gene: 2. Looked up from germline, CDR1 is LGHNA and CDR2 is YSLEER. The CDR3 runs 13 residues. CDR3 DNA sequence: TGCGCCAGCAGCCTGCTAGCGGGAGAGACCCAGTACTTC. This gives the protein CASSLLAGETQYF.

The V gene is TRBV27, the J gene TRBJ2-3, with TRBD1 matching 9 bases. Germline-derived CDR1 and CDR2 are MNHEY and SMNVEV (reference sequence). The CDR3 extends over 14 amino acids. The V segment lost 6 bases and the J segment 2 bases; nucleotides outside the gene matches: 3. In nucleotides, the CDR3 is TGTGCCAGCAGGGACAGGGGCTTCACAGATACGCAGTATTTT. This translates into CASRDRGFTDTQYF.

V gene TRBV10-3 combines with J gene TRBJ2-2; TRBD1 aligns across 8 bases. The CDR3 has 15 amino acids. V lost 7 bases, J lost 3 bases, and 7 bases stayed unmatched. Germline assignment: CDR1 ENHRY and CDR2 SYGVKD. The CDR3 bases are TGTGCCATCACCGCAGACAGGGGCCACACCGGGGAGCTGTTTTTT. Its protein product is CAITADRGHTGELFF.

The V gene is TRBV6-2 or TRBV6-3, the J gene TRBJ2-1; 9 bases are shared with TRBD2. V was pared by 4 bases and J by 12 bases, with 7 bases of the junction left unmatched. Germline loops: CDR1 MNHEY, CDR2 SVGEGT. This CDR3 is built from 13 residues. DNA of the CDR3: TGTGCCAGCAGTTCCAGTATGCGGGGGGGGCAGTTCTTC. Its protein is CASSSSMRGGQFF.

The chain uses TRBV14 and TRBJ2-1, with 7 bases identical to TRBD1. The CDR3 has 12 amino acids. J was trimmed by 10 bases and V by 4 bases; bases with no gene match: 4. Per the germline V gene, CDR1 is SGHDN and CDR2 is FVKESK. CDR3 in amino acids: CASSPTGVEQFF. Written as DNA, the CDR3 is TGTGCCAGCAGCCCCACAGGGGTCGAGCAGTTCTTC.

V gene TRBV9 combines with J gene TRBJ2-7, with D tentatively TRBD2 (5 bases). Trimming pared 4 bases from V and 6 bases from J, leaving 20 bases between. This CDR3 is 15 amino acids long. Germline CDR1 and CDR2: SGDLS and YYNGEE. CDR3 protein: CASSPRSGIPPEQYF. DNA of the CDR3: TGTGCCAGCAGCCCGCGGTCGGGGATACCCCCCGAGCAGTACTTC.

V is TRBV12-3 or TRBV12-4 and J is TRBJ1-4, with D hard to call. The CDR3 runs to 13 residues. Trimming removed 6 bases from V and 3 bases from J, with 8 bases in between. CDR3 DNA: TGTGCCAGCAGCGGAGGAGCTAATGAAAAACTGTTTTTT. This encodes CASSGGANEKLFF.

The chain carries TRBV19 and TRBJ1-1; maybe TRBD1 (6 bases). This CDR3 has 15 residues. Trimming took off 3 bases at V and 4 bases at J, with 15 bases between the two ends. The germline V gene encodes CDR1 LNHDA and CDR2 SQIVND (reference sequence). The CDR3 sequence is CASSIEDSSGTEAFF. CDR3 nucleotide sequence: TGTGCCAGTAGTATCGAGGACAGTAGTGGCACTGAAGCTTTCTTT.

The chain uses TRBV7-2 and TRBJ2-7, with D possibly matching TRBD1 (6 bases). Deletions cut 8 bases from V and 6 bases from J, with 23 bases between. Germline CDR1 and CDR2: SGHTA and FQGNSA. The CDR3 runs 15 residues. This CDR3 reads CASVDIEAQGREQYF. The CDR3 bases are TGTGCCAGCGTCGATATCGAGGCACAGGGCCGCGAGCAGTACTTC.

The CDR3 DNA reads TGTGCCAGCAGCTTATATGGGGGGAGCGTCGCTGAAGCTTTCTTT. This sequence encodes CASSLYGGSVAEAFF. The chain combines TRBV7-3 with TRBJ1-1, with D perhaps matching TRBD1 (5 bases). CDR3 length: 15 residues. V was clipped by 2 bases and J by 6 bases, with 16 bases between them. Germline CDR1 is SGHTA and CDR2 is FQGTGA.

The rearrangement links TRBV28 to TRBJ2-7; TRBD2 is a possible D gene (6 bases). Germline CDR1 MDHEN, CDR2 SYDVKM. The CDR3 has 15 residues. Trimming removed 2 bases from V and 6 bases from J, with 17 bases in between. CDR3 DNA: TGTGCCAGCAGTTTAATCGGGGGAGGTCGGGGCGAGCAGTACTTC. It yields the protein CASSLIGGGRGEQYF.

The J gene is TRBJ1-3, the V gene TRBV5-1; tentative D call: TRBD1 (5 bases). The CDR3 covers 15 residues. V was shortened by 0 bases and J by 0 bases, with 7 bases between the two germline ends. The germline gives CDR1 SGHRS, CDR2 YFSETQ. CDR3 nucleotide sequence: TGCGCCAGCAGCTTGGACAGGAACTCTGGAAACACCATATATTTT. Translation: CASSLDRNSGNTIYF.